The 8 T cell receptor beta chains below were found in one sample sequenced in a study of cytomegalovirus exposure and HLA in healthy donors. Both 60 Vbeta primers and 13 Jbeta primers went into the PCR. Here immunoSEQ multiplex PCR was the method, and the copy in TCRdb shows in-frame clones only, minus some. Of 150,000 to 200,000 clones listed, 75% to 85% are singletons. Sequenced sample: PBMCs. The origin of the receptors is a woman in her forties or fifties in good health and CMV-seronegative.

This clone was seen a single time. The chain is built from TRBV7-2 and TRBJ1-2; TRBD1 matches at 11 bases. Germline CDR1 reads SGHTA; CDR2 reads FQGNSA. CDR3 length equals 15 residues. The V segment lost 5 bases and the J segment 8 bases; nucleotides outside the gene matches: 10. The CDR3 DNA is TGTGCCAGCAGCCCCCTAGGGGGACAGGGGGGCGGCTACACCTTC. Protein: CASSPLGGQGGGYTF.

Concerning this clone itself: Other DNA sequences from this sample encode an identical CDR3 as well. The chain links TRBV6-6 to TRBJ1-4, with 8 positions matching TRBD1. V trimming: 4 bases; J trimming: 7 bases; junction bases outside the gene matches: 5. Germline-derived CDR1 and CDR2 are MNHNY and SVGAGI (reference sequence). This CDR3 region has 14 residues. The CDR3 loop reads CASSSGTGREKLFF. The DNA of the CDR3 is TGTGCCAGCAGTTCCGGGACAGGTCGTGAAAAACTGTTTTTT.

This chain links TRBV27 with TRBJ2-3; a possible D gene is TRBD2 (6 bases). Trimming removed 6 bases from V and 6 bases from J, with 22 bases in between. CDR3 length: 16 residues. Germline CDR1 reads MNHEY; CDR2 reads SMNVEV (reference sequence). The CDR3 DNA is TGTGCCAGCAGCTCCGGGGAGGTGGCGGGTAGGGATACGCAGTATTTT. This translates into CASSSGEVAGRDTQYF.

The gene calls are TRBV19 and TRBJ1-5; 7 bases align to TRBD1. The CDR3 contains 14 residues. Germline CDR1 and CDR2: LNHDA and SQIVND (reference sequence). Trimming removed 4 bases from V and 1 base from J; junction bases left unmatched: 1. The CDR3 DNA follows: TGTGCCAGTAGTACACAGGGGAGCAATCAGCCCCAGCATTTT. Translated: CASSTQGSNQPQHF.

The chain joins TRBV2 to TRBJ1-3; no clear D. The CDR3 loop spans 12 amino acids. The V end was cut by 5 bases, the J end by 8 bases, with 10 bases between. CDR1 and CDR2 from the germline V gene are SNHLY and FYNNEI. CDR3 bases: TGTGCCAGCAGTACCCGGGGAGACACCATATATTTT. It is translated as CASSTRGDTIYF. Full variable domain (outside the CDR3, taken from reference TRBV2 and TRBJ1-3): EPEVTQTPSHQVTQMGQEVILRCVPISNHLYFYWYRQILGQKVEFLVSFYNNEISEKSEIFDDQFSVERPDGSNFTLKIRSTKLEDSAMYFCASSTRGDTIYFGEGSWLTVV.

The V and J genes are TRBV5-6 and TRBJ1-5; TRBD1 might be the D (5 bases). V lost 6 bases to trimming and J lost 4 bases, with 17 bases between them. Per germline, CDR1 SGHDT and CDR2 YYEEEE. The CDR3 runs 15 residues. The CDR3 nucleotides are TGTGCCAGCAAAAATCAGGGAATCTATAATCAGCCCCAGCATTTT. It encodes CASKNQGIYNQPQHF.

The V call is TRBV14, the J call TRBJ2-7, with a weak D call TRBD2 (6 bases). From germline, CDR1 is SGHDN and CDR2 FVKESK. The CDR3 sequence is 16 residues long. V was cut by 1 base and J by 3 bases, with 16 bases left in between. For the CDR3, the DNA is TGTGCCAGCAGCCAAGGACGGGCGGTGGGACTCTACGAGCAGTACTTC. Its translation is CASSQGRAVGLYEQYF. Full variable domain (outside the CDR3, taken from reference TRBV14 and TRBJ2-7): EAGVTQFPSHSVIEKGQTVTLRCDPISGHDNLYWYRRVMGKEIKFLLHFVKESKQDESGMPNNRFLAERTGGTYSTLKVQPAELEDSGVYFCASSQGRAVGLYEQYFGPGTRLTVT.

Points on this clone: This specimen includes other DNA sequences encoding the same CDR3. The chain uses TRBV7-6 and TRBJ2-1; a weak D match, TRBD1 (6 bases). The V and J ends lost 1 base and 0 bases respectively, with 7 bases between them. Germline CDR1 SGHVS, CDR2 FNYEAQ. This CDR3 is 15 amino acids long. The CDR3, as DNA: TGTGCCAGCAGCTTAGAAGGGGGCTCCTACAATGAGCAGTTCTTC. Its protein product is CASSLEGGSYNEQFF.